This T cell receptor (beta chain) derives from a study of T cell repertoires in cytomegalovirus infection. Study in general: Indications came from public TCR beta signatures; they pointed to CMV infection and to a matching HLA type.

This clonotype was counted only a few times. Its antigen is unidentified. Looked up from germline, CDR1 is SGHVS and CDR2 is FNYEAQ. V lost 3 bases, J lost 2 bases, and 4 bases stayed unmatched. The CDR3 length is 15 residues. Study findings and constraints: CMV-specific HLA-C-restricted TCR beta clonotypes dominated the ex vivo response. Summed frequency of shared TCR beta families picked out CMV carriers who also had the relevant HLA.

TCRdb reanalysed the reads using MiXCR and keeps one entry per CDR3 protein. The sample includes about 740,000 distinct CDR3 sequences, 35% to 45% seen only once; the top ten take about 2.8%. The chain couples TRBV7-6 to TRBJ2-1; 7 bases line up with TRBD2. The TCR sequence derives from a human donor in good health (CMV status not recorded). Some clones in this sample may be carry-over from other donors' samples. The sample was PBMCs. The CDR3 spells CASSLTSSTYNEQFF. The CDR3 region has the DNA TGTGCCAGCAGCTTGACTAGCTCCACCTACAATGAGCAGTTCTTC.